The 20 T cell receptor beta chains below were found in one sample sequenced in a study of shared clonotypes between healthy human individuals. The data were produced by immunoSEQ multiplex PCR, yet TCRdb's version contains in-frame clones alone and is incomplete. The sample yields 1.4 million or so clones, 98% seen once. Specimen: naive CD4+ T cells sorted from blood. Subset given: CD45RA+ positively selected. Receptors originate from a man younger than 45 in good health.

This clone was counted a single time. The chain joins TRBV4-1 to TRBJ2-5; perhaps TRBD2 as D (6 bases). Germline CDR1 MGHRA, CDR2 YSYEKL. This CDR3 has 14 residues. Trimming pared 0 bases from V and 8 bases from J, leaving 13 bases between. The CDR3 sequence: CASSQERGSGTQYF. The CDR3 nucleotides read TGCGCCAGCAGCCAAGAACGCGGTAGCGGAACCCAGTACTTC.

The genes are TRBV4-3 and TRBJ1-2, with D possibly being TRBD1 (6 bases). Trimming shortened V by 1 base and J by 2 bases, and 14 bases separated the two germline ends. The CDR3 is made up of 16 amino acids. Looked up from germline, CDR1 is LGHNA and CDR2 is YSLEER. This CDR3 is CASSQVRLQGNYGYTF. In DNA form, the CDR3 reads TGCGCCAGCAGCCAAGTCCGTTTACAGGGCAACTATGGCTACACCTTC.

A note on this clone: The identical CDR3 is also encoded by other nucleotide sequences in the sample. The chain joins TRBV5-1 to TRBJ2-7; TRBD2 is a possible D gene (5 bases). The V end lost 4 bases, the J end lost 0 bases, and 8 bases lay between the germline ends. Germline CDR1 is SGHRS and CDR2 is YFSETQ. This CDR3 has 13 amino acids. CDR3 bases: TGCGCCAGCAGCCCGGCGGGCTCCTACGAGCAGTACTTC. As protein: CASSPAGSYEQYF.

The gene calls are TRBV28 and TRBJ2-1, with TRBD2 matching 11 bases. V lost 6 bases, J lost 8 bases, and 9 bases stayed unmatched. From germline, CDR1 is MDHEN and CDR2 SYDVKM. CDR3 size: 15 residues. The CDR3 region is CASSGLAGGVDEQFF. CDR3 bases: TGTGCCAGCAGCGGGCTAGCGGGAGGTGTGGATGAGCAGTTCTTC.

CDR3 coding DNA: TGTGCCAGTAGAGACAGAACCTACAATGAGCAGTTCTTC. Its protein product is CASRDRTYNEQFF. The V call is TRBV19, the J call TRBJ2-1, with a tentative D call TRBD1 (5 bases). The V end was cut by 6 bases, the J end by 2 bases, with 8 bases between. This CDR3 contains 13 residues. CDR1 and CDR2 (germline): LNHDA, SQIVND (reference sequence).

The genes are TRBV30 and TRBJ2-3, with TRBD2 identical over 10 bases. The CDR3 sequence is 16 residues long. V lost 2 bases to trimming and J lost 0 bases; unmatched junction nucleotides: 5. Per the germline V gene, CDR1 is GTSNPN and CDR2 is SVGIG (reference sequence). DNA for the CDR3: TGTGCCTGGAGTCGGGGACTAGCGACTAGCACAGATACGCAGTATTTT. Translated, it gives CAWSRGLATSTDTQYF.

The rearrangement uses TRBV9 and TRBJ2-1; TRBD1 aligns across 9 bases. The CDR3 sequence is 15 residues long. V lost 0 bases and J lost 2; bases outside the gene matches: 0. In germline, CDR1 is SGDLS, CDR2 YYNGEE. CDR3 loop: CASSVDRGPYNEQFF. The CDR3 nucleotides are TGTGCCAGCAGCGTAGACAGGGGGCCCTACAATGAGCAGTTCTTC.

The chain uses TRBV11-2 and TRBJ2-1, with a tentative D call TRBD2 (5 bases). The CDR3 sequence is 14 residues long. From germline, CDR1 is SGHAT and CDR2 FQNNGV. The V end lost 1 base, the J end lost 14 bases, and 18 bases lay between the germline ends. CDR3 nucleotide sequence: TGTGCCAGCAGCTTAGGAGGCCAGTCCGTGCGGGAGTTCTTC. Translation gives CASSLGGQSVREFF.

V usage is TRBV18 and J usage is TRBJ2-3; 7 positions match TRBD1. V gave up 9 bases and J gave up 2 bases; unmatched junction bases: 11. Germline V gene sequence: CDR1 KGHSH, CDR2 LQKENI. This CDR3 is built from 15 residues. CDR3 residues: CASHRGLQSTDTQYF. DNA for the CDR3: TGTGCCAGTCACAGGGGCCTTCAGTCCACAGATACGCAGTATTTT.

This clone appeared a single time. The chain couples TRBV18 to TRBJ2-3; 9 bases are shared with TRBD2. Germline trimming cut 2 bases from V and 0 bases from J; bases unmatched to any gene: 6. CDR1 is KGHSH and CDR2 is LQKENI in the germline V gene. This CDR3 spans 17 amino acids. The CDR3 DNA follows: TGTGCCAGCTCACCAGCGACTAGCGGTTCTAGCACAGATACGCAGTATTTT. Its protein product is CASSPATSGSSTDTQYF.

V is TRBV5-6 and J is TRBJ2-3; weak D call: TRBD2 (7 bases). V shed 2 bases and J shed 1 base, with 11 bases lying between them. CDR1 SGHDT and CDR2 YYEEEE come from the germline V gene. This CDR3 region has 15 residues. The CDR3 DNA reads as TGTGCCAGCAGCTTCGGGGGGCGCCGCACAGATACGCAGTATTTT. It specifies CASSFGGRRTDTQYF.

V usage is TRBV6-5 and J usage is TRBJ2-5, with a tentative D call TRBD1 (5 bases). Germline V gene data show CDR1 as MNHEY and CDR2 as SVGAGI. Deletions cut 2 bases from V and 6 bases from J, with 13 bases between. The CDR3 runs 14 residues. Here the CDR3 DNA reads TGTGCCAGCAGTTACACCAGGGTGGTACAGACCCAGTACTTC. It is translated as CASSYTRVVQTQYF.

The chain carries TRBV7-6 and TRBJ2-5; D uncertain. V was cut by 0 bases and J by 1 base, with 9 bases left in between. The CDR3 spans 15 residues. In germline, CDR1 is SGHVS, CDR2 FNYEAQ. The CDR3 DNA follows: TGTGCCAGCAGCTTAGCGGCTGCAGTCCAAGAGACCCAGTACTTC. Translating it yields CASSLAAAVQETQYF. Full variable domain (outside the CDR3, taken from reference TRBV7-6 and TRBJ2-5): GAGVSQSPRYKVTKRGQDVALRCDPISGHVSLYWYRQALGQGPEFLTYFNYEAQQDKSGLPNDRFSAERPEGSISTLTIQRTEQRDSAMYRCASSLAAAVQETQYFGPGTRLLVL.

The chain joins TRBV5-1 to TRBJ2-1; 7 nucleotides match TRBD2. Germline CDR1 SGHRS, CDR2 YFSETQ. This CDR3 comprises 14 residues. V shed 3 bases and J 9 bases; nucleotides not matched to a gene: 9. CDR3 loop: CASSWSLSGGEQFF. The CDR3 DNA follows: TGCGCCAGCAGCTGGTCCCTGTCGGGAGGTGAGCAGTTCTTC.

V gene TRBV6-5 combines with J gene TRBJ2-1; D is unresolved. CDR1 and CDR2 (germline): MNHEY, SVGAGI. With 3 bases removed from V and 7 bases from J, the gap between germline ends came to 4 bases. This CDR3 is 11 amino acids long. The CDR3 region is CASSYFNEQFF. The CDR3 bases are TGTGCCAGCAGTTATTTTAATGAGCAGTTCTTC.

V and J are TRBV29-1 and TRBJ2-1, with no clear D. V shed 3 bases and J shed 6 bases, with 9 bases lying between them. The length of the CDR3 is 12 residues. CDR1 and CDR2 from the germline V gene are SQVTM and ANQGSEA. CDR3 DNA: TGCAGCGTTGATGACATATTCAATGAGCAGTTCTTC. It codes for CSVDDIFNEQFF.

Remarks on this clone: Other DNA sequences in this specimen translate into the identical CDR3. The rearrangement joins TRBV2 to TRBJ1-5; TRBD1 might be the D (5 bases). From germline, CDR1 is SNHLY and CDR2 FYNNEI. This CDR3 comprises 12 residues. The V gene lost 8 bases and the J gene lost 1 base, with 6 bases spanning the gap. CDR3 DNA sequence: TGTGCCAGCCGACAGAGCAATCAGCCCCAGCATTTT. Its protein product is CASRQSNQPQHF.

This rearrangement joins TRBV28 to TRBJ2-1; 10 nucleotides align to TRBD2. V was clipped by 6 bases and J by 1 base; unmatched bases: 15. There are 19 residues in the CDR3. Per germline, CDR1 MDHEN and CDR2 SYDVKM. Here the CDR3 DNA reads TGTGCCAGCAGCACCCTACGGACTAGCGGCCCCTTTTCCTACAATGAGCAGTTCTTC. Its translation: CASSTLRTSGPFSYNEQFF.

V gene TRBV19 combines with J gene TRBJ1-5, with D tentatively TRBD1 (6 bases). The CDR3 totals 11 residues. Trimming took off 5 bases at V and 10 bases at J, with 9 bases between the two ends. Germline V lookup: CDR1 LNHDA, CDR2 SQIVND (reference sequence). The CDR3, as DNA: TGTGCCAGTAGTCTACAGGGCCCCCAGCATTTT. Translated: CASSLQGPQHF.

The chain carries TRBV5-4 and TRBJ2-7; D perhaps matches TRBD1 (6 bases). V was trimmed by 2 bases and J by 2 bases, leaving 11 bases between them. This CDR3 has 14 residues. CDR1 and CDR2 from the germline V gene are SGHNT and YYREEE (reference sequence). Written as DNA, the CDR3 is TGTGCCAGCAGCTTCGGGACAACTACCTACGAGCAGTACTTC. It is translated as CASSFGTTTYEQYF.